The next 2 T cell receptor beta chains were all read from a single sample in a study of blood T cell repertoires in COVID-19. Clones were sequenced by immunoSEQ multiplex PCR, and TCRdb holds only the in-frame ones, with some missing. The table lists about 160,000 clones, under 90% of them singletons. Sequencing was performed on peripheral blood. These receptors originate from a woman older than 75 with active or convalescent COVID-19.

The rearrangement links TRBV28 to TRBJ1-2, with 7 bases that match TRBD1. The CDR3 extends over 15 amino acids. Per the germline V gene, CDR1 is MDHEN and CDR2 is SYDVKM. V shed 6 bases, J shed 7 bases, and the junction held 14 bases outside the gene matches. The CDR3 nucleotides are TGTGCCAGCAGCGAAAGACGAGGGGGCCCTTCTGGCTACACCTTC. This translates into CASSERRGGPSGYTF.

The chain uses TRBV5-1 and TRBJ1-2, with a possible D match to TRBD1 (5 bases). The V end lost 4 bases, the J end lost 1 base, and 11 bases lay between the germline ends. CDR1 is SGHRS, CDR2 YFSETQ, per germline. The length of the CDR3 is 14 residues. CDR3 sequence reads: CASSIDSVNYGYTF. DNA of the CDR3: TGCGCCAGCAGCATAGACAGTGTTAACTATGGCTACACCTTC.